Below are 28 T cell receptor beta chains sequenced from a single sample in a study of cytomegalovirus exposure and HLA in healthy donors. Use of 60 Vbeta and 13 Jbeta primers characterized the PCR. Only in-frame clones appear in the TCRdb table, and some are missing; sequencing was by immunoSEQ multiplex PCR. This repertoire shows some 120,000 clones, roughly four fifths found once; its top ten account for about 11%. Source material: PBMCs. Receptors were obtained from a male donor in good health and CMV-seropositive.

This chain links TRBV19 with TRBJ2-7, with TRBD2 matching over 8 bases. This CDR3 has 15 amino acids. Germline V gives CDR1 LNHDA, CDR2 SQIVND (reference sequence). The ends lost 4 bases at V and 5 bases at J; junction bases unmatched: 10. DNA of the CDR3: TGTGCCAGTAGTACAGCGGGAGCGCAACTCAACGAGCAGTACTTC. Residues: CASSTAGAQLNEQYF. Filled out from reference TRBV19 and TRBJ2-7, the complete variable domain reads DGGITQSPKYLFRKEGQNVTLSCEQNLNHDAMYWYRQDPGQGLRLIYYSQIVNDFQKGDIAEGYSVSREKKESFPLTVTSAQKNPTAFYLCASSTAGAQLNEQYFGPGTRLTVT.

The rearrangement joins TRBV15 to TRBJ2-1; 7 positions agree with TRBD2. V lost 4 bases to trimming and J lost 5 bases; unmatched junction nucleotides: 8. This CDR3 has 15 residues. CDR1 is LNHNV, CDR2 YYDKDF, per germline (reference sequence). The CDR3 reads CATSTAGTTNNEQFF. The CDR3 bases are TGTGCCACCAGCACGGCCGGGACTACAAACAATGAGCAGTTCTTC.

On this clone itself: One end of the junction fails to match germline, which may point to a read error. The chain joins TRBV7-9 to TRBJ2-3, with 14 bases matching TRBD2. There are 17 residues in the CDR3. Germline V CDR1 and CDR2: SEHNR, FQNEAQ (reference sequence). The CDR3 DNA reads as TGTTCCAGCAGCTGGGGACTAGCGGGAGCCGACACAGATACGCAGTATTTT. As protein: CSSSWGLAGADTDTQYF. Using reference TRBV7-9 and TRBJ2-3 for the parts outside the CDR3, the full variable domain is DTGVSQNPRHKITKRGQNVTFRCDPISEHNRLYWYRQTLGQGPEFLTYFQNEAQLEKSRLLSDRFSAERPKGSFSTLEIQRTEQGDSAMYLCSSSWGLAGADTDTQYFGPGTRLTVL.

The chain employs TRBV6-1 and TRBJ2-7; 9 bases are shared with TRBD1. Germline CDR1 and CDR2: MNHNS and SASEGT. Trimming cost V 4 bases and J 7 bases; bases outside gene matches: 5. The CDR3 totals 13 residues. In DNA form, the CDR3 reads TGTGCCAGCAGTGCGGACAGGGGTGATGAGCAGTACTTC. Protein sequence: CASSADRGDEQYF.

The CDR3 sequence is CASSTNGAFYEQYF. CDR3 bases: TGTGCCAGTAGTACCAATGGGGCTTTCTACGAGCAGTACTTC. The rearrangement joins TRBV19 to TRBJ2-7; TRBD1 might be the D (5 bases). The CDR3 totals 14 residues. Trimming left V 4 bases short and J 3 bases short, with 13 bases between. Germline CDR1 is LNHDA and CDR2 is SQIVND (reference sequence).

This clone was recorded only once. The CDR3 is CASSQARYGYTF. The CDR3 DNA follows: TGTGCCAGCAGCCAAGCTCGCTATGGCTACACCTTC. The rearrangement uses TRBV4-2 and TRBJ1-2; D gene ambiguous. The V and J ends lost 1 base and 4 bases respectively, with 4 bases between them. This CDR3 has 12 amino acids. The germline gives CDR1 LGHNA, CDR2 YNFKEQ.

This clone was observed a few times. As DNA, the CDR3 is TGTGCCAGCAGCCCCCCGACACGGACAACACAAGAGACCCAGTACTTC. This encodes CASSPPTRTTQETQYF. V and J are TRBV6-4 and TRBJ2-5, with a weak D call TRBD1 (5 bases). Trimming shortened V by 6 bases and J by 2 bases, and 19 bases separated the two germline ends. CDR1 is MRHNA and CDR2 is SNTAGT in the germline V gene. The length of the CDR3 is 16 residues.

With respect to this clone: The same CDR3 can be traced to other DNA sequences in this sample. The V gene is TRBV7-9, the J gene TRBJ2-1; TRBD2 matches at 9 bases. The CDR3 runs to 16 residues. V lost 5 bases, J lost 4 bases, and 9 bases stayed unmatched. Per the germline V gene, CDR1 is SEHNR and CDR2 is FQNEAQ (reference sequence). CDR3 amino acids: CASSPPGTSRYNEQFF. For the CDR3, the DNA is TGTGCCAGCAGCCCACCCGGGACTAGCAGGTACAATGAGCAGTTCTTC.

This clone was observed once. Relative to the germline gene, one junction end is altered; a read error may explain this. J is TRBJ1-5 and V is TRBV28; possibly TRBD1 for D (6 bases). The CDR3 has 15 residues. Germline loops: CDR1 MDHEN, CDR2 SYDVKM. The CDR3 bases are TGTGCCAGCAGGGGGGACACCCTGAGGAATCAGCCCCCGCATTTT. It encodes CASRGDTLRNQPPHF.

This clone was detected once. The V gene is TRBV10-3, the J gene TRBJ2-1; D not resolved. V was shortened by 10 bases and J by 7 bases, with 17 bases between the two germline ends. Looked up from germline, CDR1 is ENHRY and CDR2 is SYGVKD. The CDR3 contains 13 residues. Here the CDR3 DNA reads TGTGCCACCAACGAACAAATTATAAATGAGCAGTTCTTC. Translated, it gives CATNEQIINEQFF.

This chain links TRBV13 with TRBJ2-1, with D perhaps TRBD2 (6 bases). The CDR3 covers 16 residues. Germline CDR1 PRHDT, CDR2 FYEKMQ (reference sequence). Trimming shortened V by 1 base and J by 2 bases, and 12 bases separated the two germline ends. CDR3 sequence reads: CASSLDWAGTYNEQFF. The DNA of the CDR3 is TGTGCCAGCAGCTTAGATTGGGCGGGAACCTACAATGAGCAGTTCTTC.

This chain uses TRBV19 with TRBJ1-2; perhaps TRBD1 as D (5 bases). The CDR3 is 14 residues long. Deletions cut 2 bases from V and 6 bases from J, with 13 bases between. Germline V gene data show CDR1 as LNHDA and CDR2 as SQIVND (reference sequence). CDR3 in amino acids: CASSITAGSNGYTF. DNA of the CDR3: TGTGCCAGTAGTATAACGGCAGGGTCGAATGGCTACACCTTC.

The chain carries TRBV5-1 and TRBJ2-5; the D gene is possibly TRBD2 (6 bases). This CDR3 contains 14 residues. Germline CDR1 is SGHRS and CDR2 is YFSETQ. Trimming removed 4 bases at V and 4 bases at J, with 14 bases between. The CDR3 DNA follows: TGCGCCAGCAGCCCTACGGGAGCGGGAGAGACCCAGTACTTC. Its translation: CASSPTGAGETQYF.

This chain uses TRBV5-1 with TRBJ2-7; 8 nucleotides line up with TRBD1. Trimming removed 7 bases from V and 3 bases from J; junction bases left unmatched: 9. CDR3 length equals 14 residues. CDR1 and CDR2 (germline): SGHRS, YFSETQ. CDR3 residues: CASQQGTGFYEQYF. In DNA form, the CDR3 reads TGCGCCAGCCAGCAGGGGACAGGTTTCTACGAGCAGTACTTC.

This chain joins TRBV5-6 and TRBJ2-7; 12 nucleotides match TRBD2. This CDR3 region has 15 residues. Germline assignment: CDR1 SGHDT and CDR2 YYEEEE. The V and J ends lost 2 bases and 3 bases, in that order; junction bases with no gene match: 3. The DNA for the CDR3 is TGTGCCAGCAGCTTACGACTAGCGGGAGTCTACGAGCAGTACTTC. Protein sequence: CASSLRLAGVYEQYF.

The chain links TRBV6-5 to TRBJ1-1; D ambiguous. The germline V gene encodes CDR1 MNHEY and CDR2 SVGAGI. The CDR3 is made up of 13 amino acids. V lost 2 bases and J lost 4, with 8 bases in between. CDR3: CASSYTRATEAFF. The CDR3 DNA sequence: TGTGCCAGCAGTTACACGAGGGCCACTGAAGCTTTCTTT.

The chain combines TRBV4-2 with TRBJ2-3; no clear D. Germline V gene lookup returns CDR1 LGHNA and CDR2 YNFKEQ. The CDR3 consists of 12 residues. V was cut by 3 bases and J by 6 bases, with 7 bases left in between. This CDR3 is CASSHVSDTQYF. The CDR3 DNA follows: TGTGCCAGCAGCCACGTGAGTGATACGCAGTATTTT.

The chain couples TRBV4-3 to TRBJ1-1, with 8 bases that match TRBD1. CDR1 and CDR2 from the germline V gene are LGHNA and YSLEER. Trimming cost V 4 bases and J 11 bases; bases outside gene matches: 12. CDR3 length: 14 residues. This CDR3 reads CASSLSYRGVAAFF. Written as DNA, the CDR3 is TGCGCCAGCAGCCTGAGTTACAGGGGGGTGGCGGCTTTCTTT.

The rearrangement uses TRBV27 and TRBJ2-3; 7 bases match TRBD2. The CDR3 has 15 amino acids. In germline, CDR1 is MNHEY, CDR2 SMNVEV (reference sequence). V gave up 4 bases and J gave up 2 bases; unmatched junction bases: 6. CDR3 in DNA: TGTGCCAGCAGTTCCGAGCTAGCGGTCACAGATACGCAGTATTTT. It specifies CASSSELAVTDTQYF.

As regards this clone: The junction does not match germline at one end; this may be a read error. The rearrangement links TRBV7-7 to TRBJ2-7; TRBD2 agrees at 10 bases. Germline V lookup: CDR1 SSHAT, CDR2 FNYEAQ (reference sequence). This CDR3 region has 15 residues. Here the CDR3 DNA reads TGTGCTAGCAGCCCCTCTCTAGCGGGGGCCTACGAGCAGTACTTC. Encoded protein: CASSPSLAGAYEQYF.

This chain links TRBV4-2 with TRBJ2-1; 9 bases fit TRBD2. The germline gives CDR1 LGHNA, CDR2 YNFKEQ. Trimming took 1 base from V and 4 from J; bases not matched to a gene: 5. This CDR3 contains 16 residues. The CDR3 reads CASSQVREGPYNEQFF. The DNA of the CDR3 is TGTGCCAGCAGCCAAGTGCGGGAGGGCCCTTACAATGAGCAGTTCTTC.

Regarding this clone: One junction end disagrees with the germline gene, perhaps due to a read error. The gene calls are TRBV7-6 and TRBJ2-5; the D is unclear. This CDR3 is 12 amino acids long. Germline values: CDR1 SGHVS, CDR2 FNYEAQ. This chain's CDR3 is CASSLLEEAQYF. CDR3 in DNA: TGTGCCAGCAGCTTATTAGAAGAGGCCCAGTACTTC.

V gene TRBV6-5 combines with J gene TRBJ1-1; D is uncertain. V lost 2 bases to trimming and J lost 7 bases, with 5 bases between them. CDR3 length equals 11 residues. In germline, CDR1 is MNHEY, CDR2 SVGAGI. The CDR3 here is CASSYGREAFF. CDR3 nucleotides: TGTGCCAGCAGTTACGGGCGTGAAGCTTTCTTT.

The rearrangement links TRBV9 to TRBJ1-4; a weak D match, TRBD1 (5 bases). The CDR3 runs to 14 residues. V was pared by 3 bases and J by 7 bases, with 13 bases between. Germline V CDR1 and CDR2: SGDLS, YYNGEE. The CDR3 region has the DNA TGTGCCAGCAGCGACTCCTCTGGGGCTGAAAAACTGTTTTTT. Translating gives CASSDSSGAEKLFF.

The chain carries TRBV28 and TRBJ2-7, with a weak D call TRBD1 (6 bases). The V gene lost 5 bases and the J gene lost 7 bases, with 12 bases spanning the gap. This CDR3 is 12 amino acids long. The V gene's germline CDR1 is MDHEN and CDR2 SYDVKM. The CDR3 protein is CASSPDRYEQYF. The CDR3 nucleotides read TGTGCCAGCAGTCCCGACAGGTATGAGCAGTACTTC. Based on the CDR3 plus reference TRBV28 and TRBJ2-7, the full variable domain is DVKVTQSSRYLVKRTGEKVFLECVQDMDHENMFWYRQDPGLGLRLIYFSYDVKMKEKGDIPEGYSVSREKKERFSLILESASTNQTSMYLCASSPDRYEQYFGPGTRLTVT.

A word on this clone: At one of its ends the junction is not consistent with the germline gene, which may arise from a read error. This sequence joins TRBV7-9 and TRBJ2-7; D is unresolved. The CDR3 loop spans 12 amino acids. Per germline, CDR1 SEHNR and CDR2 FQNEAQ (reference sequence). CDR3 in DNA: TGTTCCAGCAGCTTGAGCTCCTACGAGCAGTACTTC. Protein sequence: CSSSLSSYEQYF.

The J gene is TRBJ2-7, the V gene TRBV5-1, with 10 bases that match TRBD1. V gave up 4 bases and J gave up 3 bases; unmatched junction bases: 10. The germline V gene has CDR1 SGHRS and CDR2 YFSETQ. The CDR3 runs 16 residues. The CDR3 DNA reads as TGCGCCAGCAGCACCCTTCCCGGACAGGGGGTCTACGAGCAGTACTTC. Amino acids: CASSTLPGQGVYEQYF. Together with reference TRBV5-1 and TRBJ2-7, the CDR3 gives the full variable domain: KAGVTQTPRYLIKTRGQQVTLSCSPISGHRSVSWYQQTPGQGLQFLFEYFSETQRNKGNFPGRFSGRQFSNSRSEMNVSTLELGDSALYLCASSTLPGQGVYEQYFGPGTRLTVT.

This clone is a singleton in its sample. As DNA, the CDR3 is TGTGCCAGCAGCAGGGGCCCCTCCAGGAATGAGCAGTTCTTC. Its protein product is CASSRGPSRNEQFF. The chain has TRBV13 and TRBJ2-1; a weak D match, TRBD1 (5 bases). The CDR3 is 14 amino acids. Trimming removed 5 bases at V and 7 bases at J, with 15 bases between. Germline assignment: CDR1 PRHDT and CDR2 FYEKMQ (reference sequence).